This T cell receptor beta chain stems from a study of blood T cell repertoires in COVID-19. Study summary: Acute-phase and convalescent COVID-19 samples originated in the United States, Italy and Spain. PBMCs, B-cell-depleted T cells, or T cells were the source of the cDNA or gDNA that made up the material.

Authors' methods: Amplification of reference gene primers provided the estimated nucleated cell counts. Assay used: immunoSEQ multiplex PCR; TCRdb lists only in-frame clones, some missing. The DNA gave D and trimming, while V, J and clone size come from that table. The sample records about 65,000 clones, approximately 93% being singletons. Trimming at V came to 3 bases and at J to 6 bases, leaving 3 bases not matched to a gene. Germline loops: CDR1 SGHRS, CDR2 YFSETQ. The CDR3 runs to 13 residues. Sequencing was carried out using peripheral blood. This clonotype was sampled from a man between 65 and 85 years old with active COVID-19. The chain carries TRBV5-1 and TRBJ2-1, with 7 positions matching TRBD1. The CDR3 spells CASSSQGFNEQFF. The CDR3 nucleotides read TGCGCCAGCAGCTCACAGGGGTTCAATGAGCAGTTCTTC.